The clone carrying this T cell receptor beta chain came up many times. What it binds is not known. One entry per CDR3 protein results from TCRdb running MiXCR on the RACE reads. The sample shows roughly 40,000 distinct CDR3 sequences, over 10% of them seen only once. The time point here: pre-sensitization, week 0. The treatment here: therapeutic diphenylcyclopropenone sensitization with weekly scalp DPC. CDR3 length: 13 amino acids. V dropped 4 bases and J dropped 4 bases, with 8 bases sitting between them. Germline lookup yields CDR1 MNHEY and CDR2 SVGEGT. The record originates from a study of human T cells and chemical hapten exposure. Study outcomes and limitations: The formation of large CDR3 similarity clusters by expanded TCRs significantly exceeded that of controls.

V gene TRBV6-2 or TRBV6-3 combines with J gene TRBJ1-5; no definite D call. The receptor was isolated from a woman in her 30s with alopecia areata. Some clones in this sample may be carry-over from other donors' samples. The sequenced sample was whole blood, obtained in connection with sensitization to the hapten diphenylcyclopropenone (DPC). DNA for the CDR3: TGTGCCAGCAGTTTGGGCCTTAATCAGCCCCAGCATTTT. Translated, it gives CASSLGLNQPQHF.